Listed below are T cell receptor beta chains from one sample, sequenced in a study of shared clonotypes between healthy human individuals. Produced via immunoSEQ multiplex PCR; TCRdb's table is partial and in-frame only. The data hold some 2,100,000 clones, with around 93% observed a single time. Material for sequencing was naive CD8+ T cells from PBMCs. Every receptor here comes from a man between 18 and 35 years old in good health. Some clones in this sample may be carry-over from other donors' samples. CDR3s include the opening cysteine and the closing phenylalanine or tryptophan. A D gene is named only where the DNA matches it firmly. For some rows the clone size is stated as once, few or many, or as a class when expanded; others skip it.

TRBV27	TRBJ2-1	.	.	CASSPEAGSQEYNEQFF	TGTGCCAGCAGCCCCGAGGCAGGGAGTCAAGAATACAATGAGCAGTTCTTC
TRBV12-5	TRBJ1-1	.	.	CASGTMENTEAFF	TGTGCTAGCGGTACCATGGAGAACACTGAAGCTTTCTTT
TRBV7-9	TRBJ2-7	.	.	CASSRGTPYEQYF	TGTGCCAGCAGCCGCGGGACACCCTACGAGCAGTACTTC
TRBV27	TRBJ1-5	.	TRBD1	CASSPRDSINQPQHF	TGTGCCAGCAGTCCCCGGGACAGTATAAATCAGCCCCAGCATTTT
TRBV28	TRBJ1-4	.	TRBD1	CASSFPPPTEDRSLHSINEKLFF	TGTGCCAGCAGTTTTCCCCCGCCCACCGAGGACAGGTCCCTCCATTCGATTAATGAAAAACTGTTTTTT
TRBV7-9	TRBJ1-2	.	.	CASSLAVRRGLGLYGYTF	TGTGCCAGCAGCTTAGCTGTTCGGAGAGGGTTAGGACTCTATGGCTACACCTTC
TRBV7-9	TRBJ1-2	.	.	CASSFGDGYTF	TGTGCCAGCAGCTTCGGGGATGGCTACACCTTC
TRBV11-2	TRBJ2-7	.	.	CASSLSGSSYEQYF	TGTGCCAGCAGCTTATCAGGGAGCTCCTACGAGCAGTACTTC
TRBV28	TRBJ2-2	.	.	CASSFGGLAPGELFF	TGTGCCAGCAGTTTTGGGGGGTTGGCCCCCGGGGAGCTGTTTTTT
TRBV4-1	TRBJ2-7	.	TRBD2	CASSQALRFGAGSNEQYF	TGCGCCAGCAGCCAGGCCCTTAGGTTCGGAGCGGGATCAAACGAGCAGTACTTC
TRBV11-2	TRBJ2-7	.	.	CASSLGRGLDEQYF	TGTGCCAGCAGCTTAGGTCGGGGGCTCGACGAGCAGTACTTC
TRBV7-9	TRBJ2-5	.	.	CASSLVIGPQETQYF	TGTGCCAGCAGCTTAGTGATCGGGCCCCAAGAGACCCAGTACTTC
TRBV15	TRBJ2-5	.	TRBD1	CATSNRGSTETQYF	TGTGCCACCAGCAACAGGGGATCGACGGAGACCCAGTACTTC
TRBV7-9	TRBJ2-1	.	TRBD2	CASSSIVAGGLGEQFF	TGTGCCAGCAGCTCAATCGTAGCGGGAGGGCTCGGTGAGCAGTTCTTC
TRBV7-9	TRBJ2-1	.	.	CASITSLPVVSYNEQFF	TGTGCCAGCATCACAAGCCTACCGGTTGTCTCCTACAATGAGCAGTTCTTC
TRBV10-3	TRBJ2-7	.	.	CAISELGNEQYF	TGTGCCATCAGTGAATTAGGGAACGAGCAGTACTTC
TRBV28	TRBJ2-1	.	TRBD2	CASSQLAGGNEQFF	TGTGCCAGCAGCCAGCTAGCGGGAGGAAACGAGCAGTTCTTC
TRBV9	TRBJ1-4	once	TRBD1	CASSPHGTGDEKLFF	TGTGCCAGCAGCCCCCACGGGACAGGGGACGAAAAACTGTTTTTT
TRBV4-1	TRBJ2-5	.	TRBD2	CASSHGLAAQETQYF	TGCGCCAGCAGCCACGGACTAGCGGCACAAGAGACCCAGTACTTC
TRBV28	TRBJ2-7	.	.	CASSLSRGVEQYF	TGTGCCAGCAGTTTATCCAGGGGGGTCGAGCAGTACTTC
TRBV7-9	TRBJ2-7	.	TRBD2	CASSFGLAGGYEQYF	TGTGCCAGCAGCTTCGGACTAGCGGGAGGGTACGAGCAGTACTTC
TRBV2	TRBJ2-1	.	.	CASVPVGADINEQFF	TGTGCCAGCGTTCCCGTAGGGGCCGATATCAATGAGCAGTTCTTC
TRBV28	TRBJ2-7	.	.	CASSLTGTPQEQYF	TGTGCCAGCAGTTTAACTGGGACACCACAAGAGCAGTACTTC
TRBV7-9	TRBJ2-7	once	TRBD2	CASSSMTSGRPHEQYF	TGTGCCAGCAGCTCGATGACTAGCGGGAGGCCCCACGAGCAGTACTTC
TRBV7-9	TRBJ2-1	.	.	CASSSLFGGVPYNEQFF	TGTGCCAGCAGCTCCTTGTTCGGCGGGGTACCCTACAATGAGCAGTTCTTC
TRBV11-2	TRBJ2-1	.	.	CASSLGGANEQFF	TGTGCCAGCAGCTTAGGCGGGGCCAATGAGCAGTTCTTC
TRBV6-5	TRBJ1-5	once	.	CASSDSYSNQPQHF	TGTGCCAGCAGCGACAGCTATAGCAATCAGCCCCAGCATTTT
TRBV27	TRBJ1-1	few	.	CASLKGGNTEAFF	TGTGCCAGCCTTAAGGGGGGGAACACTGAAGCTTTCTTT
TRBV7-9	TRBJ2-5	.	.	CASSHPPTGQKETQYF	TGTGCCAGCAGCCACCCCCCTACCGGACAGAAAGAGACCCAGTACTTC
TRBV4-1	TRBJ1-4	.	.	CASSQGTAPGKLFF	TGCGCCAGCAGCCAAGGGACGGCCCCAGGGAAACTGTTTTTT
TRBV7-3	TRBJ1-2	.	.	CASSLDGYGYTF	TGTGCCAGCAGCTTAGACGGATATGGCTACACCTTC
TRBV27	TRBJ2-7	.	TRBD1	CASSYTGGPYEQYF	TGTGCCAGCAGCTATACAGGGGGACCCTACGAGCAGTACTTC